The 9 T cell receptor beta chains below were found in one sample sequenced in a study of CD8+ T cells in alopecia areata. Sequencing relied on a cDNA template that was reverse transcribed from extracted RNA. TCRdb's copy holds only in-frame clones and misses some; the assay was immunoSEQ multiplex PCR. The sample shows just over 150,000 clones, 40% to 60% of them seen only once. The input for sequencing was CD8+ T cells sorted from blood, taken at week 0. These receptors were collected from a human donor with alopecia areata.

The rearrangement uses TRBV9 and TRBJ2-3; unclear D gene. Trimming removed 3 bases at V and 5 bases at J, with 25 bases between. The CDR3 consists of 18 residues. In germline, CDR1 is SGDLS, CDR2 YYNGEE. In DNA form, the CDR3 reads TGTGCCAGCAGCGGGCGATTAGGGTCTAGTCTCGTAGGAGATACGCAGTATTTT. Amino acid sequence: CASSGRLGSSLVGDTQYF.

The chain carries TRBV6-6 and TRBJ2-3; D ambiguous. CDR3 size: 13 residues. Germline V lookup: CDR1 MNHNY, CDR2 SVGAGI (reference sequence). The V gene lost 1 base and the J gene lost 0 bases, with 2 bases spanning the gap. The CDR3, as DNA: TGTGCCAGCAGTTACTATAGCACAGATACGCAGTATTTT. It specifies CASSYYSTDTQYF.

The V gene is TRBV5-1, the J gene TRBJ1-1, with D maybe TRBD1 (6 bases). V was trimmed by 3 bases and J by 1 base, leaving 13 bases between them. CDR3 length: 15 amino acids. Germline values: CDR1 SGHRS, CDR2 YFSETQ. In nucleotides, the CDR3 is TGCGCCAGCAGCTCGACAGGAGGAACGAACACTGAAGCTTTCTTT. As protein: CASSSTGGTNTEAFF.

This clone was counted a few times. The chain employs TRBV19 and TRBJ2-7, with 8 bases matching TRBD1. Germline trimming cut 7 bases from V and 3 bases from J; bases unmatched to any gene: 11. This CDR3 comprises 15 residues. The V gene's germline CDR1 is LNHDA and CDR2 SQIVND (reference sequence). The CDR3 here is CASTESHRGIYEQYF. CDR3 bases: TGTGCCAGTACCGAAAGCCACAGGGGGATCTACGAGCAGTACTTC.

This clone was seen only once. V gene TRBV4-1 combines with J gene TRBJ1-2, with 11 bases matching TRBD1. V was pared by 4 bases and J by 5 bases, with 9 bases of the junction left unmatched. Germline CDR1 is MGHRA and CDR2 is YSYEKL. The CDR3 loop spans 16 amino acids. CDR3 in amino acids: CASSPSGQGDRYGYTF. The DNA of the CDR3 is TGCGCCAGCAGCCCATCGGGACAGGGGGATAGGTATGGCTACACCTTC.

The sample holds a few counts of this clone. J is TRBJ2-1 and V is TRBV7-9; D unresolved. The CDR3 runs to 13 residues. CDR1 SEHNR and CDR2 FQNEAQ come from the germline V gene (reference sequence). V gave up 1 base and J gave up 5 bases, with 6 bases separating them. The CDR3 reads CASSLVRNNEQFF. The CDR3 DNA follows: TGTGCCAGCAGCTTAGTTCGGAACAATGAGCAGTTCTTC.

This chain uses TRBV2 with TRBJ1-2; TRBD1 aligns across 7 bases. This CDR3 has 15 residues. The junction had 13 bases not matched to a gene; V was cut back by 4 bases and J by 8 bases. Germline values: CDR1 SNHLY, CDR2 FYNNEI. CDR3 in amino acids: CASSAEGGELLGYTF. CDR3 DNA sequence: TGTGCCAGCAGTGCAGAAGGGGGCGAGTTGCTCGGCTACACCTTC.

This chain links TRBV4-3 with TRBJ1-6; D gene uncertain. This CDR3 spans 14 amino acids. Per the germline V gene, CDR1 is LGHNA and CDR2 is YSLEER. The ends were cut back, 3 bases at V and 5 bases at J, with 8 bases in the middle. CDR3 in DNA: TGCGCCAGCAGCCAGACAATTGATAATTCACCCCTCCACTTT. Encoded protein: CASSQTIDNSPLHF.

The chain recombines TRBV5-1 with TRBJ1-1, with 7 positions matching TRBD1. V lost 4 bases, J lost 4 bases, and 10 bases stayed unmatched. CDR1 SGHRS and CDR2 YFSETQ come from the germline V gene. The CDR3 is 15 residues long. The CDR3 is CASSPAQGVVTEAFF. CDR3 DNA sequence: TGCGCCAGCAGCCCCGCGCAGGGGGTGGTCACTGAAGCTTTCTTT. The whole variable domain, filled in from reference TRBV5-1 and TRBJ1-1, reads KAGVTQTPRYLIKTRGQQVTLSCSPISGHRSVSWYQQTPGQGLQFLFEYFSETQRNKGNFPGRFSGRQFSNSRSEMNVSTLELGDSALYLCASSPAQGVVTEAFFGQGTRLTVV.